The 10 T cell receptor beta chains below all came from one sample that was sequenced in a study of T cell changes during pregnancy in multiple sclerosis (dated by TCRdb to about 2019). The protocol used for the library was the immunoSEQ multiplex PCR assay. This immuneACCESS table, as held by TCRdb, lists in-frame sequences with V and J called but not all clones. Of the missing ones, under half trace to an unresolved V gene in checked studies; the others have no known cause. The sample contains about 43,000 clones, about nine tenths of them found a single time. More than 1.4% of the sample rests with the top ten. The sample consisted of PBMCs (not recorded whether the cells were cultured). These receptors were obtained from a female donor with multiple sclerosis, enrolled in a pregnancy study.

In this sample, this clone turned up once. The rearrangement uses TRBV6-1 and TRBJ1-5; D is possibly TRBD1 (6 bases). Germline V gives CDR1 MNHNS, CDR2 SASEGT. CDR3 size: 13 residues. The V gene lost 8 bases and the J gene lost 7 bases, with 15 bases spanning the gap. The CDR3 nucleotides are TGTGCCAGCTTTAACAGGGATGGGCAGCCCCAGCATTTT. Translation gives CASFNRDGQPQHF.

This clone has only a few counts. J is TRBJ2-1 and V is TRBV29-1; 15 bases line up with TRBD2. With V trimmed by 6 bases and J by 10 bases, 10 bases remained unmatched. Germline V lookup: CDR1 SQVTM, CDR2 ANQGSEA. The CDR3 is made up of 15 amino acids. Here the CDR3 reads CSVDGLAGGRQEQFF. The CDR3 bases are TGCAGCGTCGATGGACTAGCGGGAGGGCGACAAGAGCAGTTCTTC.

The chain recombines TRBV27 with TRBJ1-1; D is undetermined. The V gene's germline CDR1 is MNHEY and CDR2 SMNVEV (reference sequence). Trimming removed 5 bases at V and 0 bases at J, with 19 bases between. CDR3 size: 17 residues. Here the CDR3 DNA reads TGTGCCAGCAGTCACACACCCGGCGGAGGCCTGAACACTGAAGCTTTCTTT. Amino acid sequence: CASSHTPGGGLNTEAFF.

The CDR3 sequence is CASSPYRGGRYGYTF. CDR3 nucleotide sequence: TGTGCCAGCAGTCCCTACAGGGGCGGGAGATATGGCTACACCTTC. The V call is TRBV28, the J call TRBJ1-2, with 7 bases matching TRBD1. Germline CDR1 MDHEN, CDR2 SYDVKM. The CDR3 length is 15 residues. The trim removed 5 bases at V and 5 bases at J, leaving 11 bases unmatched.

The CDR3 sequence: CASRRQDLGANVLTF. CDR3 sequence (DNA): TGTGCCAGCAGACGTCAGGATCTTGGAGCCAACGTCCTGACTTTC. The chain couples TRBV27 to TRBJ2-6, with no clear D. With 6 bases removed from V and 7 bases from J, the gap between germline ends came to 16 bases. The CDR3 is 15 amino acids. The germline gives CDR1 MNHEY, CDR2 SMNVEV (reference sequence).

J is TRBJ1-1 and V is TRBV28; D is undetermined. This CDR3 has 15 residues. V was clipped by 4 bases and J by 0 bases, with 12 bases between them. Germline assignment: CDR1 MDHEN and CDR2 SYDVKM. CDR3 amino acids: CASSYSVGVNTEAFF. In nucleotides, the CDR3 is TGTGCCAGCAGTTACTCCGTCGGGGTGAACACTGAAGCTTTCTTT.

The chain combines TRBV5-1 with TRBJ2-3; D is undetermined. The CDR3 loop spans 14 amino acids. Trimming stripped 2 bases from V and 2 bases from J, with 9 bases between. Per germline, CDR1 SGHRS and CDR2 YFSETQ. The CDR3 here is CASSFKVFTDTQYF. CDR3 bases: TGCGCCAGCAGCTTTAAGGTTTTCACAGATACGCAGTATTTT.

J is TRBJ2-5 and V is TRBV5-6; TRBD2 matches 11 bases. The CDR3 spans 16 residues. Germline-derived CDR1 and CDR2 are SGHDT and YYEEEE. Germline trimming cut 4 bases from V and 3 bases from J; bases unmatched to any gene: 8. The CDR3 region is CASSRLAGLREETQYF. CDR3 sequence (DNA): TGTGCCAGCAGCCGACTAGCGGGACTGAGAGAAGAGACCCAGTACTTC. Based on the CDR3 plus reference TRBV5-6 and TRBJ2-5, the full variable domain is DAGVTQSPTHLIKTRGQQVTLRCSPKSGHDTVSWYQQALGQGPQFIFQYYEEEERQRGNFPDRFSGHQFPNYSSELNVNALLLGDSALYLCASSRLAGLREETQYFGPGTRLLVL.

The chain couples TRBV11-2 to TRBJ2-3; 9 bases are a match to TRBD1. The CDR3 totals 15 residues. The ends lost 5 bases at V and 0 bases at J; junction bases unmatched: 3. Germline V gene data show CDR1 as SGHAT and CDR2 as FQNNGV. Here the CDR3 DNA reads TGTGCCAGCAGCCGAGGGACAGGGAGCACAGATACGCAGTATTTT. It yields the protein CASSRGTGSTDTQYF.

This chain uses TRBV30 with TRBJ2-3; 10 bases are a match to TRBD1. V trimming: 5 bases; J trimming: 4 bases; junction bases outside the gene matches: 0. Germline-derived CDR1 and CDR2 are GTSNPN and SVGIG (reference sequence). This CDR3 is built from 12 residues. CDR3 bases: TGTGCCTGGGACAGGGGGCCAGATACGCAGTATTTT. It encodes CAWDRGPDTQYF.